The next 17 T cell receptor beta chains were all read from a single sample in a study of blood T cell repertoires in COVID-19. Clones were sequenced by immunoSEQ multiplex PCR, and TCRdb holds only the in-frame ones, with some missing. The repertoire has approximately 60,000 clones, roughly four fifths of them found once; the top ten carry about 15%. The sequencing input was peripheral blood. The source of these receptors is a man older than 75 with acute or convalescent COVID-19.

A word on this clone: Sequence at one end of the junction differs from germline and may be a read error. This rearrangement joins TRBV7-9 to TRBJ1-6; 9 bases fit TRBD1. Looked up from germline, CDR1 is SEHNR and CDR2 is FQNEAQ (reference sequence). This CDR3 spans 18 amino acids. The CDR3 nucleotides are TGTGCCAGCAGCGTAGCGGAACAGGGGGCGCTTCGTAATTCACCCCTCCACTTT. This sequence encodes CASSVAEQGALRNSPLHF.

This sequence joins TRBV18 and TRBJ2-7, with a tentative D call TRBD1 (5 bases). CDR3 length: 13 amino acids. The ends were cut back, 2 bases at V and 7 bases at J, with 12 bases in the middle. CDR1 is KGHSH, CDR2 LQKENI, per germline. The CDR3 here is CASSPARVWEQYF. The CDR3 nucleotides are TGTGCCAGCTCACCAGCCAGGGTTTGGGAGCAGTACTTC.

J is TRBJ1-2 and V is TRBV5-1, with TRBD1 matching over 7 bases. Germline V gene sequence: CDR1 SGHRS, CDR2 YFSETQ. There are 15 residues in the CDR3. V trimming: 0 bases; J trimming: 4 bases; junction bases outside the gene matches: 6. The chain's CDR3 is CASSLVGGTSYGYTF. The CDR3 DNA is TGCGCCAGCAGCTTGGTAGGGGGCACGAGCTATGGCTACACCTTC. Full variable domain (remainder filled in from reference TRBV5-1 and TRBJ1-2): KAGVTQTPRYLIKTRGQQVTLSCSPISGHRSVSWYQQTPGQGLQFLFEYFSETQRNKGNFPGRFSGRQFSNSRSEMNVSTLELGDSALYLCASSLVGGTSYGYTFGSGTRLTVV.

In its sample, this clone was seen once. The rearrangement uses TRBV5-1 and TRBJ1-2, with 7 nucleotides matching TRBD1. The germline V gene encodes CDR1 SGHRS and CDR2 YFSETQ. J was trimmed by 7 bases and V by 1 base; bases with no gene match: 7. The CDR3 runs to 14 residues. In DNA, the CDR3 is TGCGCCAGCAGCTTGACGGGACAGACCCTTGGCTACACCTTC. Translating gives CASSLTGQTLGYTF.

The rearrangement uses TRBV6-5 and TRBJ2-7; 11 bases match TRBD1. The CDR3 spans 14 residues. Trimming removed 8 bases from V and 11 bases from J; junction bases left unmatched: 14. Germline values: CDR1 MNHEY, CDR2 SVGAGI. The DNA of the CDR3 is TGTGCCAGCGGGCTGGGACAGGGGGTATTGGAGAAGTACTTC. Translating it yields CASGLGQGVLEKYF.

This rearrangement joins TRBV18 to TRBJ1-2; 7 bases fit TRBD1. The CDR3 is made up of 16 amino acids. V was pared by 5 bases and J by 0 bases, with 9 bases of the junction left unmatched. Germline V gives CDR1 KGHSH, CDR2 LQKENI. CDR3 DNA sequence: TGTGCCAGCTCAGGGACAGCAAGAACAGCTAACTATGGCTACACCTTC. The encoded protein is CASSGTARTANYGYTF.

The chain joins TRBV5-1 to TRBJ1-6, with 7 bases matching TRBD1. V lost 0 bases, J lost 4 bases, and 1 base stayed unmatched. Germline V lookup: CDR1 SGHRS, CDR2 YFSETQ. This CDR3 spans 15 amino acids. The CDR3 reads CASSLDRGYNSPLHF. The CDR3 DNA reads as TGCGCCAGCAGCTTGGACAGGGGATATAATTCACCCCTCCACTTT.

This sequence joins TRBV11-3 and TRBJ2-5; D may be TRBD1 (8 bases). This CDR3 spans 14 amino acids. CDR1 SGHNT and CDR2 YENEEA come from the germline V gene. Deletions cut 5 bases from V and 4 bases from J, with 14 bases between. The CDR3 nucleotides read TGTGCCAGCAGCGCCTACAGGGGGGGAGAGACCCAGTACTTC. Translating gives CASSAYRGGETQYF.

CDR3 sequence (DNA): TGTGCCAGCAGTGGGGGACTGAATTATGGCTACACCTTC. The encoded protein is CASSGGLNYGYTF. The gene calls are TRBV12-3 or TRBV12-4 and TRBJ1-2; weak D call: TRBD1 (5 bases). V was cut by 5 bases and J by 5 bases, with 12 bases left in between. This CDR3 spans 13 amino acids.

V is TRBV2 and J is TRBJ1-1; the match to TRBD1 covers 8 bases. Germline CDR1 is SNHLY and CDR2 is FYNNEI. The CDR3 totals 12 residues. J gave up 12 bases and V 1 base, and 4 bases lay outside the gene matches. CDR3 nucleotides: TGTGCCAGCAGTGAAGGGGGACAGGTCCCTTTCTTT. Translation: CASSEGGQVPFF.

The rearrangement links TRBV7-8 to TRBJ1-5, with a weak D call TRBD1 (6 bases). This CDR3 has 18 residues. Trimming stripped 1 base from V and 1 base from J, with 17 bases between. CDR1 SGHVS and CDR2 FQNEAQ come from the germline V gene. This chain's CDR3 is CASSLGRGGQKSNQPQHF. The DNA for the CDR3 is TGTGCCAGCAGCTTAGGTCGGGGGGGGCAGAAGAGCAATCAGCCCCAGCATTTT.

The V gene is TRBV28, the J gene TRBJ1-1, with D possibly TRBD1 on 6 matching bases. Germline V CDR1 and CDR2: MDHEN, SYDVKM. Trimming stripped 2 bases from V and 4 bases from J, with 8 bases between. This CDR3 is built from 13 residues. The CDR3 DNA follows: TGTGCCAGCAGTTTACAGGGGCCCACTGAAGCTTTCTTT. Translation gives CASSLQGPTEAFF.

V is TRBV28 and J is TRBJ1-1; possible D gene TRBD1, 6 bases. CDR3 length equals 14 residues. The V and J ends lost 6 bases and 1 base respectively, with 12 bases between them. Germline V gene data show CDR1 as MDHEN and CDR2 as SYDVKM. Written as DNA, the CDR3 is TGTGCCAGCAGCATAGAACAGGGGAACACTGAAGCTTTCTTT. It specifies CASSIEQGNTEAFF.

This sequence joins TRBV9 and TRBJ1-2, with 8 bases lining up with TRBD1. Per germline, CDR1 SGDLS and CDR2 YYNGEE. The CDR3 contains 15 residues. Trimming cost V 0 bases and J 5 bases; bases outside gene matches: 6. The CDR3, as DNA: TGTGCCAGCAGCGTAGAAACAGGGGGTATTTATGGCTACACCTTC. Its translation: CASSVETGGIYGYTF.

J is TRBJ2-3 and V is TRBV5-1; the D gene is possibly TRBD1 (5 bases). Deletions cut 2 bases from V and 2 bases from J, with 21 bases between. Germline CDR1 is SGHRS and CDR2 is YFSETQ. The CDR3 sequence is 18 residues long. This chain's CDR3 is CASSLLPQGALNTDTQYF. The CDR3 region has the DNA TGCGCCAGCAGCTTACTGCCCCAGGGCGCCTTAAACACAGATACGCAGTATTTT.

This clone appeared many times. The chain couples TRBV6-5 to TRBJ2-1; D remains unclear. CDR1 is MNHEY and CDR2 is SVGAGI in the germline V gene. This CDR3 comprises 16 residues. With 4 bases removed from V and 0 bases from J, the gap between germline ends came to 13 bases. The CDR3 here is CASSSSLAVSYNEQFF. In nucleotides, the CDR3 is TGTGCCAGCAGTTCCTCTCTGGCAGTCTCCTACAATGAGCAGTTCTTC.

V usage is TRBV4-2 and J usage is TRBJ2-1; 8 nucleotides match TRBD2. The CDR3 spans 16 residues. Trimming at V came to 4 bases and at J to 4 bases, leaving 9 bases not matched to a gene. CDR1 and CDR2 (germline): LGHNA, YNFKEQ. In DNA, the CDR3 is TGTGCCAGCAGCCCAACCAGCGGGGGAACGTACAATGAGCAGTTCTTC. This codes for CASSPTSGGTYNEQFF.